The present T cell receptor (beta chain) was sequenced within a study of blood T cell repertoires in COVID-19 (dated by TCRdb to about 2020). Regarding the study in general: Collaborator samples came from the United States, Italy and Spain and covered acute and convalescent phases of COVID-19. The repertoires were made available in a free public database intended to serve as a resource for research on the immune response to SARS-CoV-2. The dataset comprised deeply sampled blood TCRbeta repertoires from subjects exposed to, actively infected with, or recovered from COVID-19. The samples were drawn from two sources: the first 160 participants of the ongoing ImmuneRACE study, and 1,000 to 1,500 subjects contributed by 6 global collaborators. Sample metadata almost always included a de-identified subject ID, COVID-19 status, age in years and sex. The prospective study material was composed of cDNA or gDNA derived from T cells, B-cell-depleted T cells, or PBMCs. Where available, HLA class I and class II types were obtained from metadata supplied by the sample provider rather than from assay-based typing. Here is what the overall study found, with its caveats: How much clinical and demographic metadata was included differed by source and by participant, and the metadata was provided uncurated.

TCRbeta CDR3 regions were amplified from genomic DNA using the immunoSEQ Assay, a bias-controlled multiplex PCR. The authors processed their data as follows. The number of nucleated cells in each sample was estimated by amplification of reference gene primers within the assay. Sequence reads were collapsed and filtered to measure the absolute abundance of every unique TCRbeta CDR3 rearrangement. For each sample, productive Simpson clonality was calculated as the square root of Simpson's diversity index over productive rearrangements. Here the immuneACCESS table is served through TCRdb, limited to in-frame sequences with V and J called. Missing clones are a known gap in these copies; in checked studies unresolved V genes cover under half, and the rest lacks a known reason. V, J and clone size reflect that table, while D and trimming were determined from the DNA. The sample yields about 180,000 clones; about 88% were counted once. The ten largest clonotypes hold around 9.5% of the sample.

V is trimmed back by 6 bases and J by 6 bases, and the junction contains 7 bases that no gene match accounts for. From the cysteine up to the phenylalanine, the CDR3 has a length of 15 residues. The only DNA kept is the CDR3, 45 bases in frame from the first base. Looking up the germline V gene (reference sequence) yields CDR1 LNHDA and CDR2 SQIVND. This clone came up a few times. The target of this receptor is not known. No base qualities exist here, and no much larger clone lies one base off it. Enrolling through a virtual design, the prospective study's participants ranged in age from roughly 18 to 89 years and lived across some 22 United States geographic areas. In the prospective study, participants were assigned to cohorts based on the clinical history participants reported in a screening survey and a study questionnaire. For ImmuneRACE Cohort 3, a participant was defined as recovered based on two consecutive negative NP/OP PCR tests, clearance by a healthcare professional, or resolution of symptoms. In the prospective study, mobile phlebotomists collected whole blood, serum and a nasopharyngeal or oropharyngeal swab from each participant. Prospective study participants could optionally give additional blood draws and questionnaires over a roughly two-month period. Blood samples from the prospective study were shipped frozen or at room temperature prior to DNA extraction.

Material: PBMCs or T cells enriched from blood (not recorded which). The chain is encoded by TRBV19 joined to TRBJ1-6, with TRBD1 identical over 8 junction bases. The clonotype comes from a woman between 18 and 29 years old who had recovered from COVID-19. The CDR3 here reads CASRPGTGINSPLHF. The sequenced DNA: TGTGCCAGTAGGCCTGGGACAGGCATTAATTCACCCCTCCACTTT. The full variable domain, completed from the reference TRBV19 and TRBJ1-6 proteins outside the CDR3, reads DGGITQSPKYLFRKEGQNVTLSCEQNLNHDAMYWYRQDPGQGLRLIYYSQIVNDFQKGDIAEGYSVSREKKESFPLTVTSAQKNPTAFYLCASRPGTGINSPLHFGNGTRLTVT.